This paragraph covers one T cell receptor beta chain sequence. A few counts support this clone. The antigen it recognizes is unknown. Base-call qualities are not available, and no considerably larger clone is one nucleotide away. These data originate in a study of cytotoxic CD8 clonotypes in ibrutinib-treated CLL (dated by TCRdb to the early 2020s). Describing the broader study: The cohort was composed of roughly ten relapsed/refractory and roughly 15 treatment-naive patients; IGHV unmutated status was identified in fewer than 18 patients. Partial responses were observed in approximately 24 patients and complete responses in 2; after a median follow-up of roughly 72 months, remission was maintained in some 14 patients and progression was observed in roughly twelve. Response samples were obtained after a median of about 13 months of treatment, with a range of about 6 to 40 months. On average, each sample yielded 250,000 to 300,000 productive templates and around 100,000 productive rearrangements. Of the 86 people in the trial, approximately 24 had longitudinal samples available. Cryopreserved peripheral blood mononuclear cells were obtained before treatment, at response, and at either sustained remission or disease progression. Points the paper makes about the study in general: Public clonotypes were rare and either contracted or stayed stable during treatment, and the rise in clonality at ibrutinib response reflected the expansion of private clonotypes. Clonality increased at ibrutinib response, stayed stable in sustained remission, and fell back toward baseline at progression. Baseline clonality was found to be higher than that of age-matched healthy donors and was strongly correlated with circulating CD8+ T-cell counts. Lymph node repertoires were not examined, and the timing of sampling was not matched between patients in sustained remission and those whose disease progressed.

CDR1 and CDR2, looked up from the germline V gene, are MDHEN and SYDVKM. Trimming takes 6 bases from V and 3 bases from J, and the germline ends sit 12 bases apart. From the cysteine up to the phenylalanine, the CDR3 has a length of 14 residues. Solely the CDR3 DNA is kept, with 42 bases framed from the first base. The goal of deep resolution MiSeq sequencing was a depth between 1 in 1 million and 1 in 200,000 T cells, and coverage averaged 10x per clonotype. The immunoSEQ hsTCRB Kit was used to generate the TCR beta libraries. In the original analysis: Data were analyzed with ImmunoSEQ Data Assistant and ImmunoSEQ Analyzer, with V, D and J genes assigned per IMGT definitions. Clonality, which ranges from 0 to 1, was calculated by subtracting the normalized Shannon entropy of productive rearrangement frequencies from one. Only overrepresented clonotypes making up at least 0.05% of the repertoire of each patient were included in the public clonotype analysis. Thirteen age-matched healthy donor repertoires from immuneACCESS were used as controls for clonality. The table comes from immuneACCESS by way of TCRdb, which keeps in-frame sequences with V and J called. Part of the clones is missing from these tables; in studies checked, under half for an unresolved V gene and the rest for unknown reasons. V, J and clone size were drawn from that table, and D and trimming were deduced from the DNA. This sample gives around 310,000 clones in total; about 80% of them show up just once. Of the sample, 5.5% to 8% falls within the top ten clones.

For TCR beta library preparation, approximately 2 micrograms of genomic DNA was extracted from cryopreserved PBMCs. High-throughput TCR beta sequencing was performed on longitudinal blood samples from CLL patients receiving ibrutinib monotherapy. The patients took part in an open-label, single-center phase 2 trial of ibrutinib monotherapy. Source: PBMCs, taken before ibrutinib treatment. The receptor comes from a human donor with chronic lymphocytic leukemia. The sequence is built from TRBV28 and TRBJ1-5; too little of a D gene remains to name it. Read as DNA, the sequence is TGTGCCAGCAGCATCGGAAGAGACAATCAGCCCCAGCATTTT. Protein translation: CASSIGRDNQPQHF.